These T cell receptor beta chains were read from a single sample in a study of CDR3 diversity in severe acne. TCRdb reanalysed the PCR reads using MiXCR and keeps one entry per CDR3 protein. The sample records approximately 84,000 distinct CDR3 sequences, over 40% being singletons. The sequencing input was blood. The receptors shown here come from a male donor in good health, without acne. Each CDR3 is given without its conserved first and last residue. D genes are given only for firm matches. Clone size is given for some rows only: seen once, a few or many times, or a class if the clone is expanded.

TRBV29-1,.,many,SVEERGTYYGYT
TRBV18,TRBD2,.,ASRQTSGSDEQF
TRBV12-5,.,many,ASAVIAEAF
TRBV7-6,TRBD1,.,ASIHGRGPYEQY
TRBV25-1,TRBD2,.,ATSTSGRADTQY
TRBV24-1,TRBD2,.,ATSGGGRTGELF
TRBV5-4,.,.,ASSHDINQGGLF
TRBV30,.,.,AWSVSGANVLT
TRBV9,.,.,ASSLGLFSAGELF
TRBV20-1,TRBD2,.,SAHRPSGSSYEQY
TRBV7-6,.,.,ASSSVGGELF
TRBV6-2/TRBV6-3,.,many,ASSSIPTSSYEQY
TRBV7-3,.,.,ASSPSAASTDTQY
TRBV11-3,TRBD1,few,ASSPQGADTQY
TRBV13,TRBD2,few,ASSPLAGNTGELF
TRBV19,.,many,ASIPGEANEQF
TRBV20-1,.,.,SARDQKTPYEQY
TRBV19,.,.,ASREGNNSPLH
TRBV4-1,TRBD1,many,ASSQDAGGNGNTEAF
TRBV15,TRBD1,.,ATSSPQGAGRDTQY
TRBV29-1,.,few,SVAGTLNTEAF
TRBV6-6,TRBD1,many,ASRASGTGVFLTDTQY
TRBV7-2,.,.,ASSSAGSSYGYT
TRBV7-6,TRBD2,once,ASSTSGLCSYEQY
TRBV20-1,.,once,SAGPRGSAFYEQY
TRBV12-3/TRBV12-4,.,.,ASSLDLKGITEAF
TRBV29-1,TRBD1,.,SVGGDRPYEQY
TRBV5-5,TRBD2,.,ASSQLAGGSEQY
TRBV2,TRBD2,.,ASREKWEGQETQY
TRBV4-2,TRBD2,many,ASSQDTSGSPSYEQY
TRBV15,.,many,ATSSPYLVGENTEAF
TRBV5-8,.,.,ASSLVIRTYEQY
TRBV6-5,.,.,ASSYSGTSNQPQH
TRBV7-9,.,few,ASSLAGRYEQY
TRBV7-9,.,many,ASSPGPDEQY
TRBV25-1,.,.,ASSEYIRLGSGDTGELF